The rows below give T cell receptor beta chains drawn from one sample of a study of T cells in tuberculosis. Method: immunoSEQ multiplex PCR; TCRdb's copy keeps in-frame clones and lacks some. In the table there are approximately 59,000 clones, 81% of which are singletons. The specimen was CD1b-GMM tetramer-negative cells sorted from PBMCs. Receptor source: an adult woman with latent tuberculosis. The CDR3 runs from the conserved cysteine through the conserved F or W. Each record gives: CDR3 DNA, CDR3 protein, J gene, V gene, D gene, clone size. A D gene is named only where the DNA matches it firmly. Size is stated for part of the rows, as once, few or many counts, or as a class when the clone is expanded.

CDR3 DNA: TGTGCCAGTAGTTTCAGGGACTCCTACAATGAGCAGTTCTTC; CDR3 protein: CASSFRDSYNEQFF; J gene: TRBJ2-1; V gene: TRBV19; D gene: NA; clone size: NA
CDR3 DNA: TGTGCCTCGGGACCGGACAGGTCGGGGGATCAGCCCCAGCATTTT; CDR3 protein: CASGPDRSGDQPQHF; J gene: TRBJ1-5; V gene: TRBV15; D gene: TRBD1; clone size: NA
CDR3 DNA: TGTGCCTGGAGCCGAGATAGCGACCACGAGCAGTACTTC; CDR3 protein: CAWSRDSDHEQYF; J gene: TRBJ2-7; V gene: TRBV30; D gene: NA; clone size: NA
CDR3 DNA: TGTGCCAGCAGCTTATCCCAGGAGCAGTTCTTC; CDR3 protein: CASSLSQEQFF; J gene: TRBJ2-1; V gene: TRBV5-4; D gene: NA; clone size: NA
CDR3 DNA: TGTGCCAGCACCCCAAGAGGGTGGGAAGGCTACACCTTC; CDR3 protein: CASTPRGWEGYTF; J gene: TRBJ1-2; V gene: TRBV2; D gene: NA; clone size: NA
CDR3 DNA: TGTGCCAGCAGCCCCTCGGGACTAGGGGGGGAGACCCAGTACTTC; CDR3 protein: CASSPSGLGGETQYF; J gene: TRBJ2-5; V gene: TRBV7-3; D gene: TRBD2; clone size: NA
CDR3 DNA: TGTGCCAGCAGTGTGTCTCGTGAGGGCAAGCAGTACTTC; CDR3 protein: CASSVSREGKQYF; J gene: TRBJ2-7; V gene: TRBV6-1; D gene: NA; clone size: NA
CDR3 DNA: TGTGCCAGCAGTTTTACTAGCGGGAGGGCACTTGAGCAGTTCTTC; CDR3 protein: CASSFTSGRALEQFF; J gene: TRBJ2-1; V gene: TRBV27; D gene: TRBD2; clone size: NA
CDR3 DNA: TGTGCCAGCAGCTTTGGAGGGGGGGCCAACGTCCTGACTTTC; CDR3 protein: CASSFGGGANVLTF; J gene: TRBJ2-6; V gene: TRBV7-2; D gene: NA; clone size: NA
CDR3 DNA: TGTGCCAGCTCACCACCACAACAGGCATATGAAGCTTTCTTT; CDR3 protein: CASSPPQQAYEAFF; J gene: TRBJ1-1; V gene: TRBV18; D gene: NA; clone size: NA
CDR3 DNA: TGTGCCAGCTCACCACGTGAGGGATCCTACGAGCAGTACTTC; CDR3 protein: CASSPREGSYEQYF; J gene: TRBJ2-7; V gene: TRBV18; D gene: NA; clone size: NA
CDR3 DNA: TGTGCCAGCAGTTTATTACAGGGGGGGTCCTACGAGCAGTACTTC; CDR3 protein: CASSLLQGGSYEQYF; J gene: TRBJ2-7; V gene: TRBV28; D gene: NA; clone size: NA
CDR3 DNA: TGTGCCAGCAGCCTCCTGACGGGCGGGCCTAGCACAGATACGCAGTATTTT; CDR3 protein: CASSLLTGGPSTDTQYF; J gene: TRBJ2-3; V gene: TRBV7-3; D gene: NA; clone size: NA
CDR3 DNA: TGTGCCAGCAGCCCCCGTCGGGGATATGAAGCTTTCTTT; CDR3 protein: CASSPRRGYEAFF; J gene: TRBJ1-1; V gene: TRBV7-2; D gene: NA; clone size: NA
CDR3 DNA: TGTGCCAGCAGCGTCGGGACAGGGGACACTGAAGCTTTCTTT; CDR3 protein: CASSVGTGDTEAFF; J gene: TRBJ1-1; V gene: TRBV5-8; D gene: TRBD1; clone size: NA
CDR3 DNA: TGTGCCAGCAGCTTATTCCCTCAGGGTTACGAGCAGTACTTC; CDR3 protein: CASSLFPQGYEQYF; J gene: TRBJ2-7; V gene: TRBV11-2; D gene: NA; clone size: NA
CDR3 DNA: TGTGCCAGCAGCAGACGGGGACTAGCGGGGCCCCAGGATACGCAGTATTTT; CDR3 protein: CASSRRGLAGPQDTQYF; J gene: TRBJ2-3; V gene: TRBV5-6; D gene: TRBD2; clone size: few
CDR3 DNA: TGTGCCAGCAGTTACTCGACCCCAGGGACCTACGAGCAGTACTTC; CDR3 protein: CASSYSTPGTYEQYF; J gene: TRBJ2-7; V gene: TRBV6-5; D gene: NA; clone size: NA
CDR3 DNA: TGTGCCAGCAGAGAGCGGGGGGGTGTCAAAAACATTCAGTACTTC; CDR3 protein: CASRERGGVKNIQYF; J gene: TRBJ2-4; V gene: TRBV5-6; D gene: TRBD2; clone size: few
CDR3 DNA: TGTGCCAGCATGTTCGAACTAGCGGGCTACAATGAGCAGTTCTTC; CDR3 protein: CASMFELAGYNEQFF; J gene: TRBJ2-1; V gene: TRBV28; D gene: TRBD2; clone size: NA
CDR3 DNA: TGTGCCAGCAGTTCCCTCTCCGGGATTTACTACGAGCAGTACTTC; CDR3 protein: CASSSLSGIYYEQYF; J gene: TRBJ2-7; V gene: TRBV28; D gene: NA; clone size: once
CDR3 DNA: TGTGCCAGCAGTTTAAGCCGGGCACAGGGTGAAGCTTTCTTT; CDR3 protein: CASSLSRAQGEAFF; J gene: TRBJ1-1; V gene: TRBV28; D gene: NA; clone size: once
CDR3 DNA: TGTGCCAGCTCACCGAATATGGGGGGCACTGAAGCTTTCTTT; CDR3 protein: CASSPNMGGTEAFF; J gene: TRBJ1-1; V gene: TRBV18; D gene: NA; clone size: NA
CDR3 DNA: TGTGCCAGCAGCTTAAAAGCGGGAGGGACAGATACGCAGTATTTT; CDR3 protein: CASSLKAGGTDTQYF; J gene: TRBJ2-3; V gene: TRBV11-2; D gene: TRBD2; clone size: NA
CDR3 DNA: TGTGCCACTAAAACGGGGGGCACAGATACGCAGTATTTT; CDR3 protein: CATKTGGTDTQYF; J gene: TRBJ2-3; V gene: TRBV15; D gene: NA; clone size: NA
CDR3 DNA: TGTGCCAGCAGCCAAGATGGGGCAGGGTCTTATGGCTACACCTTC; CDR3 protein: CASSQDGAGSYGYTF; J gene: TRBJ1-2; V gene: TRBV4-2; D gene: NA; clone size: NA
CDR3 DNA: TGCGCCAGCAGCGAGACGACTAGGGTAGCGGGAGGGTTAGGACTAGCCAAAAACATTCAGTACTTC; CDR3 protein: CASSETTRVAGGLGLAKNIQYF; J gene: TRBJ2-4; V gene: TRBV5-1; D gene: TRBD2; clone size: NA
CDR3 DNA: TGTGCCAGCAGGTCAGGGGGCAGGGAGGTTACCTACGAGCAGTACTTC; CDR3 protein: CASRSGGREVTYEQYF; J gene: TRBJ2-7; V gene: TRBV11-2; D gene: TRBD1; clone size: NA
CDR3 DNA: TGTGCCAGTAGTAGGGACAGCCAGTCCTACGAGCAGTACTTC; CDR3 protein: CASSRDSQSYEQYF; J gene: TRBJ2-7; V gene: TRBV19; D gene: TRBD1; clone size: NA
CDR3 DNA: TGTGCCAGCAGCTTAGGGCGGGGAAACCAAGAGACCCAGTACTTC; CDR3 protein: CASSLGRGNQETQYF; J gene: TRBJ2-5; V gene: TRBV7-2; D gene: NA; clone size: NA
CDR3 DNA: TGTGCCAGCAGGCGGGTTCCCACTGAAGCTTTCTTT; CDR3 protein: CASRRVPTEAFF; J gene: TRBJ1-1; V gene: TRBV6-5; D gene: NA; clone size: NA
CDR3 DNA: TGTGCCAGCAGCTCGGGACAGACCCTCTATGGCTACACCTTC; CDR3 protein: CASSSGQTLYGYTF; J gene: TRBJ1-2; V gene: TRBV7-2; D gene: TRBD1; clone size: NA
CDR3 DNA: TGTGCTAGTGGTCCGGACTACGGGGAAGCTTTCTTT; CDR3 protein: CASGPDYGEAFF; J gene: TRBJ1-1; V gene: TRBV12-5; D gene: NA; clone size: NA
CDR3 DNA: TGTGCCAGCTCCCTTCAAATTGGACTAGCCTACGAGCAGTACTTC; CDR3 protein: CASSLQIGLAYEQYF; J gene: TRBJ2-7; V gene: TRBV18; D gene: TRBD2; clone size: NA
CDR3 DNA: TGTGCCAGCTCATGGACAGGAACGAATCAGCCCCAGCATTTT; CDR3 protein: CASSWTGTNQPQHF; J gene: TRBJ1-5; V gene: TRBV6-5; D gene: TRBD1; clone size: few
CDR3 DNA: TGTGCCAGCAGCTGGTGGGTAGCGGGACCATCTAATACGCAGTATTTT; CDR3 protein: CASSWWVAGPSNTQYF; J gene: TRBJ2-3; V gene: TRBV5-4; D gene: TRBD2; clone size: once
CDR3 DNA: TGTGCCGGGAACATGGACAGGGCAGCGCAGTATTTT; CDR3 protein: CAGNMDRAAQYF; J gene: TRBJ2-3; V gene: TRBV30; D gene: TRBD1; clone size: NA
CDR3 DNA: TGTGCCAGTACCCTGACCCCCCCAGGGGGCGTCGGACAGCCCCAGCATTTT; CDR3 protein: CASTLTPPGGVGQPQHF; J gene: TRBJ1-5; V gene: TRBV19; D gene: TRBD1; clone size: once
CDR3 DNA: TGTGCCAGCAGTCCCCCCGGCCGCCGAGGGGAAGCTTTCTTT; CDR3 protein: CASSPPGRRGEAFF; J gene: TRBJ1-1; V gene: TRBV28; D gene: NA; clone size: NA
CDR3 DNA: TGTGCCAGCCGTTCAGGGGTTAGCACAGATACGCAGTATTTT; CDR3 protein: CASRSGVSTDTQYF; J gene: TRBJ2-3; V gene: TRBV6-5; D gene: NA; clone size: NA